One sample yielded the 18 T cell receptor beta chains listed below, sequenced in a study of breast tumors, draining lymph nodes, adjacent tissues. MiXCR was run by TCRdb on the multiplex PCR reads, yielding one entry per CDR3 protein. This table has under 250,000 distinct CDR3 sequences, about 32% appearing once. Axillary draining lymph nodes of breast cancer patients supplied the node samples. The sample taken for sequencing was axillary lymph node tissue. The receptor source for this set is a female donor with breast cancer. Some clones in this sample may be carry-over from other donors' samples.

The chain joins TRBV2 to TRBJ2-3, with TRBD2 matching 8 bases. The trim removed 4 bases at V and 3 bases at J, leaving 3 bases unmatched. Germline values: CDR1 SNHLY, CDR2 FYNNEI. The CDR3 consists of 14 residues. CDR3 in amino acids: CASSVLAGTDTQYF. The CDR3 DNA sequence: TGTGCCAGCAGTGTTTTAGCGGGAACAGATACGCAGTATTTT. Full variable domain (missing parts from reference TRBV2 and TRBJ2-3): EPEVTQTPSHQVTQMGQEVILRCVPISNHLYFYWYRQILGQKVEFLVSFYNNEISEKSEIFDDQFSVERPDGSNFTLKIRSTKLEDSAMYFCASSVLAGTDTQYFGPGTRLTVL.

Only a few counts were recorded for this clonotype. This may come from a read error, since a much larger clone is one base off. The CDR3 protein is CASSLLSNAGELFF. CDR3 DNA: TGCGCCAGCAGCTTGCTGAGTAACGCCGGGGAGCTGTTTTTT. The V call is TRBV5-1, the J call TRBJ2-2; no firm D call. V lost 1 base to trimming and J lost 6 bases, with 10 bases between them. CDR1 and CDR2 from the germline V gene are SGHRS and YFSETQ. The CDR3 runs 14 residues.

On this clonotype itself: The CDR3 carries no conserved terminal phenylalanine or tryptophan, so it likely arises from a read error. The DNA is left out, because the CDR3 cannot be placed on it with certainty; the CDR3 is given as TCRdb lists it. The gene calls are TRBV20-1 and TRBJ2-6; the table's D call of TRBD2 was not tested on the DNA. Termini included, the CDR3 measures 10 amino acids. Germline-derived CDR1 and CDR2 are DFQATT and SNEGSKA (reference sequence). CDR3 amino acids: CSARTSGRNT.

At least ten counts were recorded for this clonotype. This sequence joins TRBV7-2 and TRBJ2-1, with 13 bases identical to TRBD2. Germline V gene data show CDR1 as SGHTA and CDR2 as FQGNSA. CDR3 length: 15 residues. The V segment lost 5 bases and the J segment 6 bases; nucleotides outside the gene matches: 4. CDR3 loop: CASSTGTSGTNEQFF. The CDR3 nucleotides read TGTGCCAGCAGCACCGGGACTAGCGGGACCAATGAGCAGTTCTTC.

The chain recombines TRBV7-3 with TRBJ1-6, with 10 nucleotides matching TRBD1. Germline V gene data show CDR1 as SGHTA and CDR2 as FQGTGA. Unmatched junction bases numbered 9, after V lost 5 bases and J lost 14 bases. CDR3 length: 14 amino acids. The CDR3, as DNA: TGTGCCAGCAGCCGACAGGGGGCAGGATCAGCCCTCCACTTT. Translated, it gives CASSRQGAGSALHF.

This clonotype was detected ten times or more. The rearrangement uses TRBV12-3 or TRBV12-4 and TRBJ2-1; 14 nucleotides align to TRBD2. The V gene end was trimmed by 5 bases and the J gene end by 9 bases; junction bases not matched to a gene: 6. The CDR3 has 15 residues. CDR3 DNA: TGTGCCAGCAGTCGGGGACTAGCGGGAGAAGCTGAGCAGTTCTTC. It is translated as CASSRGLAGEAEQFF.

This sequence joins TRBV5-6 and TRBJ1-2; D not certain. The germline CDR1 and CDR2 sequences are SGHDT and YYEEEE. Trimming took 2 bases from V and 0 from J, leaving 5 bases between them. This CDR3 is built from 13 residues. CDR3 protein: CASSFGANYGYTF. The CDR3 coding sequence is TGTGCCAGCAGCTTTGGTGCTAACTATGGCTACACCTTC.

This clonotype was seen many times. The chain employs TRBV28 and TRBJ2-7, with D tentatively TRBD1 (5 bases). V was trimmed by 2 bases and J by 3 bases, leaving 11 bases between them. Germline lookup yields CDR1 MDHEN and CDR2 SYDVKM. The CDR3 consists of 14 residues. The chain's CDR3 is CASSLGQGIYEQYF. CDR3 DNA sequence: TGTGCCAGCAGTTTAGGGCAGGGAATCTACGAGCAGTACTTC.

In this sample, this clonotype turned up many times. The chain uses TRBV2 and TRBJ2-1; maybe TRBD2 (6 bases). Trimming removed 8 bases at V and 4 bases at J, with 18 bases between. Looked up from germline, CDR1 is SNHLY and CDR2 is FYNNEI. The CDR3 extends over 15 amino acids. As DNA, the CDR3 is TGTGCCAGCTTTGTATCGACCGGGGGTTACAATGAGCAGTTCTTC. It yields the protein CASFVSTGGYNEQFF.

This clonotype was counted many times. The CDR3 loop is CASRVLARTSEQYF. CDR3 DNA sequence: TGTGCCAGCAGAGTACTAGCAAGAACTTCCGAGCAGTACTTC. The chain combines TRBV6-5 with TRBJ2-7, with D possibly matching TRBD2 (6 bases). Per germline, CDR1 MNHEY and CDR2 SVGAGI. The CDR3 spans 14 residues. The germline V and J ends were trimmed by 6 bases and 6 bases, with 18 bases remaining between them.

The rearrangement joins TRBV30 to TRBJ1-4; a weak D match, TRBD1 (5 bases). The ends were cut back, 7 bases at V and 3 bases at J, with 15 bases in the middle. The CDR3 consists of 14 residues. Germline CDR1 is GTSNPN and CDR2 is SVGIG (reference sequence). Here the CDR3 reads CASDGQGANEKLFF. Written as DNA, the CDR3 is TGTGCCTCGGACGGTCAAGGGGCTAATGAAAAACTGTTTTTT.

This clonotype was found many times. The chain recombines TRBV7-3 with TRBJ2-7, with 10 bases fitting TRBD2. Per the germline V gene, CDR1 is SGHTA and CDR2 is FQGTGA. This CDR3 contains 16 residues. Unmatched junction bases numbered 5, after V lost 1 base and J lost 2 bases. The CDR3 region is CASSLIRTSGPYEQYF. In DNA, the CDR3 is TGTGCCAGCAGCTTAATCCGGACTAGCGGCCCCTACGAGCAGTACTTC. Full variable domain (outside the CDR3, taken from reference TRBV7-3 and TRBJ2-7): GAGVSQTPSNKVTEKGKYVELRCDPISGHTALYWYRQSLGQGPEFLIYFQGTGAADDSGLPNDRFFAVRPEGSVSTLKIQRTERGDSAVYLCASSLIRTSGPYEQYFGPGTRLTVT.

This clonotype came up many times. CDR3 sequence: CASRETTDTQYF. DNA for the CDR3: TGCGCCAGCAGGGAAACCACAGATACGCAGTATTTT. The genes are TRBV5-1 and TRBJ2-3, with unresolved D. The germline V gene has CDR1 SGHRS and CDR2 YFSETQ. The CDR3 covers 12 residues. The ends were cut back, 5 bases at V and 2 bases at J, with 6 bases in the middle.

In this sample, this clonotype turned up many times. The rearrangement uses TRBV5-8 and TRBJ1-2, with a possible D match to TRBD1 (5 bases). This CDR3 is built from 15 residues. Trimming removed 3 bases at V and 7 bases at J, with 19 bases between. The germline V gene encodes CDR1 SGHTS and CDR2 YDEGEE. CDR3: CASSSFRGAESGYTF. As DNA, the CDR3 is TGTGCCAGCAGCTCCTTTCGAGGGGCAGAGAGTGGCTACACCTTC.

This clonotype showed up just once. The rearrangement joins TRBV9 to TRBJ2-3; D ambiguous. V was trimmed by 3 bases and J by 4 bases, leaving 12 bases between them. CDR3 size: 14 residues. Germline V gene sequence: CDR1 SGDLS, CDR2 YYNGEE. The CDR3 here is CASSARDQPDTQYF. Written as DNA, the CDR3 is TGTGCCAGCAGCGCCCGCGATCAGCCAGATACGCAGTATTTT.

Notes on this clonotype: A much larger clone lies a single base off, so this may be a read error. This chain's CDR3 is CSAIVGDRPTRGETQYF. CDR3 DNA sequence: TGCAGTGCCATCGTGGGGGACAGACCCACCCGAGGAGAGACCCAGTACTTC. This chain uses TRBV20-1 with TRBJ2-5; TRBD1 aligns across 7 bases. This CDR3 is 17 amino acids long. CDR1 and CDR2 from the germline V gene are DFQATT and SNEGSKA (reference sequence). The V gene end was trimmed by 6 bases and the J gene end by 4 bases; junction bases not matched to a gene: 20.

This clonotype has ten or more counts. The J gene is TRBJ2-7, the V gene TRBV9; 9 nucleotides align to TRBD1. With 2 bases clipped from V and 6 bases from J, the junction kept 6 bases outside the gene matches. There are 14 residues in the CDR3. The germline V gene encodes CDR1 SGDLS and CDR2 YYNGEE. The CDR3 is CASSVLQGAGEQYF. As DNA, the CDR3 is TGTGCCAGCAGCGTCCTACAGGGGGCGGGCGAGCAGTACTTC.

About this clonotype itself: Its ends do not fully match the called genes, so a read error is possible. The V and J genes are TRBV7-9 and TRBJ2-7; possibly TRBD1 for D (5 bases). CDR3 length: 14 residues. The germline V gene encodes CDR1 SEHNR and CDR2 FQNEAQ (reference sequence). The CDR3 spells CASSLGATHDEQYF. The CDR3 DNA is TGCGCCAGCAGCTTAGGGGCGACTCACGACGAGCAGTACTTC.